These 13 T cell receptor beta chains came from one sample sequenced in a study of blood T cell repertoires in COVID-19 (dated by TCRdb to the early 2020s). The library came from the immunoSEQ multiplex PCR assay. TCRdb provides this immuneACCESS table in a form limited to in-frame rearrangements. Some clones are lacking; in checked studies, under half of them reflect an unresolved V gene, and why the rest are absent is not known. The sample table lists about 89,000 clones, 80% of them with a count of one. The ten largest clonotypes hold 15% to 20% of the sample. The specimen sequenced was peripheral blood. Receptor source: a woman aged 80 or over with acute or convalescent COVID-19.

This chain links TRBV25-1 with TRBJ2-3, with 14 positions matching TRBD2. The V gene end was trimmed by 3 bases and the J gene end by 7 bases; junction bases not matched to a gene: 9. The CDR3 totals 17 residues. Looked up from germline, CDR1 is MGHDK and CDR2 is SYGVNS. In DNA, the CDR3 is TGTGCCAGCAGTGACCCGGGACTAGCGGGAGCTAGGTATACGCAGTATTTT. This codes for CASSDPGLAGARYTQYF.

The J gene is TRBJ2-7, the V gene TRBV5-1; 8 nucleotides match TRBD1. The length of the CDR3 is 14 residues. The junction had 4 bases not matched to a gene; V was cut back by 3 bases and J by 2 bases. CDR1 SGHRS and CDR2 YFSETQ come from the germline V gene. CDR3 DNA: TGCGCCAGCAGCTGGACAGGGCACACCTACGAGCAGTACTTC. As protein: CASSWTGHTYEQYF.

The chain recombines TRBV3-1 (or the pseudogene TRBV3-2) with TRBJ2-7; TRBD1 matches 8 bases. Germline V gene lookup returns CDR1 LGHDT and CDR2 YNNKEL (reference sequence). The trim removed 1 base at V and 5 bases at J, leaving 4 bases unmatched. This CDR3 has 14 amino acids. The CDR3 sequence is CASSQGQGTDEQYF. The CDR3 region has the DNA TGTGCCAGCAGCCAAGGACAGGGGACCGACGAGCAGTACTTC.

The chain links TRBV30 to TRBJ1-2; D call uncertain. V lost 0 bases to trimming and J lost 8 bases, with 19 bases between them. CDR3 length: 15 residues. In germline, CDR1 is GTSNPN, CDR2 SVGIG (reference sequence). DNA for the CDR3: TGTGCCTGGAGTGTACACCCGAGGGTGGTAAGCGGCTACACCTTC. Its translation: CAWSVHPRVVSGYTF. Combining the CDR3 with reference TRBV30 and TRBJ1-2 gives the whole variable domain SQTIHQWPATLVQPVGSPLSLECTVEGTSNPNLYWYRQAAGRGLQLLFYSVGIGQISSEVPQNLSASRPQDRQFILSSKKLLLSDSGFYLCAWSVHPRVVSGYTFGSGTRLTVV.

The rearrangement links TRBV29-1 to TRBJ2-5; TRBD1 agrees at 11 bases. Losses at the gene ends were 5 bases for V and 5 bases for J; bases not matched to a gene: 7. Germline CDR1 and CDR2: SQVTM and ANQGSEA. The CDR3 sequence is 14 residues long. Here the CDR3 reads CSVRRTGGGETQYF. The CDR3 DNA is TGCAGCGTTCGGAGGACAGGGGGCGGGGAGACCCAGTACTTC.

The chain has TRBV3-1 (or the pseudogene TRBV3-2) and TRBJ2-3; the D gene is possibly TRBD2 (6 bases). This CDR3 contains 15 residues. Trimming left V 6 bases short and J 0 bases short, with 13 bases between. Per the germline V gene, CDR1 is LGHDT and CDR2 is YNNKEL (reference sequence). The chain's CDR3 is CASRPAGSSTDTQYF. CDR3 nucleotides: TGTGCCAGCAGGCCAGCGGGTTCTAGCACAGATACGCAGTATTTT.

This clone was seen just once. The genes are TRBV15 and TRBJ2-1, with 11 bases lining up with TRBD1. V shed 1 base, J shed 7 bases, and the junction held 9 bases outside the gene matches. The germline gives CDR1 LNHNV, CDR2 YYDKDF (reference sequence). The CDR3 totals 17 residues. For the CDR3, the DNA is TGTGCCACCAGCAGAGCCTTGGGGGGGACAGGGGGTAATGAGCAGTTCTTC. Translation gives CATSRALGGTGGNEQFF.

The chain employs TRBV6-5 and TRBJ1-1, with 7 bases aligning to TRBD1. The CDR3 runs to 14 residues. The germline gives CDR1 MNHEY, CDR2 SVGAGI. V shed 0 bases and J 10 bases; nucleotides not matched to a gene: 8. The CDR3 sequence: CASSYSLPGQRAFF. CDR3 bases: TGTGCCAGCAGTTACTCACTCCCGGGACAGAGAGCTTTCTTT.

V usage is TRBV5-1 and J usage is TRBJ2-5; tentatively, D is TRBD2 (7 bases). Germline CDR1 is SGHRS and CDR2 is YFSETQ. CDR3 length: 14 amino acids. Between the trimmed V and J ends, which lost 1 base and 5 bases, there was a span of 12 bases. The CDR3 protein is CASSLTGGQETQYF. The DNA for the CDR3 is TGCGCCAGCAGCTTGACCGGGGGGCAGGAGACCCAGTACTTC.

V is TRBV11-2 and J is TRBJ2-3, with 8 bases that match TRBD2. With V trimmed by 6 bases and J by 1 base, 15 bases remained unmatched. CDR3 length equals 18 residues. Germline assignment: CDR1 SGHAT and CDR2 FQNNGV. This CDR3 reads CASSYRRGAGVGTDTQYF. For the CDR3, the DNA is TGTGCCAGCAGTTATAGAAGAGGAGCGGGAGTGGGCACAGATACGCAGTATTTT.

In DNA form, the CDR3 reads TGTGCCACCAGTGATCCCAAACGAACGGTCGATGAGCAGTTCTTC. Amino acids: CATSDPKRTVDEQFF. The chain uses TRBV24-1 and TRBJ2-1; D is ambiguous. CDR1 KGHDR and CDR2 SFDVKD come from the germline V gene. Trimming took 3 bases from V and 8 from J, leaving 16 bases between them. CDR3 length: 15 amino acids.

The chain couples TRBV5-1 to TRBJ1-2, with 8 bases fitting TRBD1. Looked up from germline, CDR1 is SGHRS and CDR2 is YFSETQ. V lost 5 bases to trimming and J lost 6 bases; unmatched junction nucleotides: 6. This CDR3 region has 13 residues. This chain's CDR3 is CASRTGAGDGYTF. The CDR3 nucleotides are TGCGCCAGCAGGACAGGGGCAGGGGATGGCTACACCTTC.

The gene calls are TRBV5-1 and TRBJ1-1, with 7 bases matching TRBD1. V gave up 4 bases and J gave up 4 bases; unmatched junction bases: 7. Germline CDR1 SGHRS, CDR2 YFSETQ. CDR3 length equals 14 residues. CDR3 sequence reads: CASSRKQGSTEAFF. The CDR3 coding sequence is TGCGCCAGCAGCCGAAAACAGGGGAGCACTGAAGCTTTCTTT.